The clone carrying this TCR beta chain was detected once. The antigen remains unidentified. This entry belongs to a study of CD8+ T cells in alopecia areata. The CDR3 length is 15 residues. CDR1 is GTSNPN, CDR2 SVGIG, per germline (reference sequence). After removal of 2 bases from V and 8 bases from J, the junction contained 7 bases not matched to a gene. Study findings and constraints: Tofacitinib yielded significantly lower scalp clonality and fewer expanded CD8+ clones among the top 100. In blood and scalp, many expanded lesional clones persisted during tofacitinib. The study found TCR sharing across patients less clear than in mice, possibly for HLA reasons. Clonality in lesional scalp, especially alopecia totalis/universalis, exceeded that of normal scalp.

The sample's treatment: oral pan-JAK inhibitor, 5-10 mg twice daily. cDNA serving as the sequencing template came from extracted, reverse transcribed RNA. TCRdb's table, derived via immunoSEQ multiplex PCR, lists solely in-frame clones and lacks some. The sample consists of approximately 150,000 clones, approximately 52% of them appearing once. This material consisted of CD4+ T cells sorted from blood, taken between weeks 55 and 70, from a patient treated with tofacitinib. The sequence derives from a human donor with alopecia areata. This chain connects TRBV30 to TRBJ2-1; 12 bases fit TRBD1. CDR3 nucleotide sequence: TGTGCCTGGAGTATCCCCGGGACAGGGGGCTATGAGCAGTTCTTC. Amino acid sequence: CAWSIPGTGGYEQFF.